These T cell receptor beta chains were read from a single sample in a study of Graves' ophthalmopathy and Graves' hyperthyroidism. TCRdb ran MiXCR on the multiplex PCR reads and lists one entry per CDR3 protein. The sample comprises roughly 480,000 distinct CDR3 sequences, around 15% of which are singletons, and over 7.5% rests with the top ten. Sequenced sample: blood. These receptors all stem from a woman in her 30s with Graves' ophthalmopathy. Both conserved end residues are part of each CDR3. Each record gives: J gene, D gene, V gene, clone size, CDR3 DNA, CDR3 protein. A D gene is named only where the DNA matches it firmly. Size is stated for part of the rows, as once, few or many counts, or as a class when the clone is expanded.

TRBJ1-1 NA TRBV11-3 NA TGTGCCAGCAGCACCGTTTACGGCACTGAAGCTTTCTTT CASSTVYGTEAFF
TRBJ1-1 TRBD1 TRBV12-3/TRBV12-4 NA TGTGCCAGCAGCCCAGCAGGGACAGTTAACACTGAAGCTTTCTTT CASSPAGTVNTEAFF
TRBJ1-1 NA TRBV2 many TGTGCCAGCAGTGACCGGGGAAGGACTGAAGCTTTCTTT CASSDRGRTEAFF
TRBJ2-2 NA TRBV28 many TGTGCCAGCATATCGAGGAAAATCTACACCGGGGAGCTGTTTTTT CASISRKIYTGELFF
TRBJ2-4 TRBD2 TRBV20-1 few TGCAGTGCTAGAGATCCCCTAGCGGGGAGCAAAAACATTCAGTACTTC CSARDPLAGSKNIQYF
TRBJ1-1 NA TRBV29-1 many TGCAGCGTTGAATTTGGTAAGGCAGCTTTCTTT CSVEFGKAAFF
TRBJ2-5 TRBD2 TRBV27 many TGTGCCAGCAGTCCCGGACTAGCCTCAGAGACCCAGTACTTC CASSPGLASETQYF
TRBJ2-7 NA TRBV7-9 NA TGTGCCAGCAGCTTTTGGGTCGTCGAGCAGTACTTC CASSFWVVEQYF
TRBJ2-2 NA TRBV19 NA TGTGCCAGTAGTATAGGGCACACCGGGGAGCTGTTTTTT CASSIGHTGELFF
TRBJ1-6 NA TRBV6-1 few TGTGCCAGCTGGCTGAGCGGTAATTCACCCCTCCACTTT CASWLSGNSPLHF
TRBJ2-5 NA TRBV6-5 many TGTGCCAGCAGATATGGGCGACTAAAGCAAGAGACCCAGTACTTC CASRYGRLKQETQYF
TRBJ1-6 NA TRBV6-5 NA TGTGCCAGCAGTTATGGATCGAGACAGGATTCACCCCTCCACTTT CASSYGSRQDSPLHF
TRBJ2-2 NA TRBV10-1 once TGCGCCAACTCCTGGGCGAACACCGGGGAGCTGTTTTTT CANSWANTGELFF
TRBJ2-6 NA TRBV6-1 many TGTGCCAGCAGTGTCGGGGACGGTTCTGGGGCCAACGTCCTGACTTTC CASSVGDGSGANVLTF
TRBJ2-7 NA TRBV6-1 many TGTGCCAGCAGCCGAAATCTACAGACCGAGCAGTACTTC CASSRNLQTEQYF
TRBJ1-5 TRBD1 TRBV4-1 many TGCGCCAGCAGCCAAGATGCGATAGCGGGACAGGGGAATCAGCCCCAGCATTTT CASSQDAIAGQGNQPQHF
TRBJ1-1 NA TRBV5-1 many TGCGCCAGCAGCAGACAGTCGTCCGGCACTGAAGCTTTCTTT CASSRQSSGTEAFF
TRBJ2-7 TRBD1 TRBV4-1 many TGCGCCAGCAGCCAAAGAGGGTTAGGGGACAGATCCTACGAGCAGTACTTC CASSQRGLGDRSYEQYF
TRBJ2-7 NA TRBV7-2 many TGTGCCAGCAGCTTAGCGGGGGGATCTACCTACGAGCAGTACTTC CASSLAGGSTYEQYF
TRBJ2-5 NA TRBV5-1 many TGCGCCAGCAGCTTTGCCGTGAGTGGAGAGACCCAGTACTTC CASSFAVSGETQYF
TRBJ1-1 NA TRBV6-5 many TGTGCCAGCAGTTACGGGGATATTGAAGCTTTCTTT CASSYGDIEAFF
TRBJ1-5 NA TRBV7-3 NA TGTGCCAGCAGCAACGCCGGGACTCAAAGTTCCAATCAGCCCCAGCATTTT CASSNAGTQSSNQPQHF
TRBJ2-7 NA TRBV6-1 NA TGTGCCAGCAGGAGTTTTACAGGGGGGGTATACGAGCAGTACTTC CASRSFTGGVYEQYF
TRBJ1-2 NA TRBV2 NA TGTGCCAGCAGTGTTCGTTTTGGTGGCTACACCTTC CASSVRFGGYTF
TRBJ2-7 TRBD2 TRBV4-2 few TGTGCCAGCAGCCAAGAACAGTCGGGACTAGCCTACGAGCAGTACTTC CASSQEQSGLAYEQYF
TRBJ2-7 TRBD1 TRBV29-1 many TGCAGCGTTGAAGATAACAGGGGCTACGAGCAGTACTTC CSVEDNRGYEQYF
TRBJ2-7 TRBD2 TRBV7-9 few TGTGCCAGCGGCGGGAGGGCTTACGAGCAGTACTTC CASGGRAYEQYF
TRBJ1-1 NA TRBV28 many TGTGCCAGCAGGAAGACAGCGAACACTGAAGCTTTCTTT CASRKTANTEAFF
TRBJ1-2 NA TRBV6-1 many TGTGCCAGCAGTGAAGTGAAGAAGGGTGGTGGCTACACCTTC CASSEVKKGGGYTF
TRBJ2-2 TRBD2 TRBV27 many TGTGCCAGCAGTTTACTAGCGGGGGGGCCCGGGGAGCTGTTTTTT CASSLLAGGPGELFF
TRBJ1-6 NA TRBV12-3/TRBV12-4 many TGTGCCAGCAGGACTGGACACAGCTCCTATAATTCACCCCTCCACTTT CASRTGHSSYNSPLHF
TRBJ2-7 TRBD2 TRBV29-1 many TGCAGCGTGGGGGAGAATTTAGAAGGTTGGGCTAGCGGGAGGTACGAGCAGTACTTC CSVGENLEGWASGRYEQYF
TRBJ2-5 NA TRBV2 many TGTGCCACACTACAGGGTAACCAAGAGACCCAGTACTTC CATLQGNQETQYF
TRBJ2-2 NA TRBV6-1 many TGTGTTACGACTGGTGGGGACACCGGGGAGCTGTTTTTT CVTTGGDTGELFF
TRBJ1-5 NA TRBV4-1 NA TGCGCCAGCAGCCCAGGGGTTGGTAGCAATCAGCCCCAGCATTTT CASSPGVGSNQPQHF
TRBJ1-2 TRBD1 TRBV6-1 many TGTGCCAGCAGTCAGGGGGTTCTCTATGGCTACACCTTC CASSQGVLYGYTF
TRBJ1-2 TRBD1 TRBV30 NA TGTGCCTGGAGTGTGGGAAGGGGGCATCTATATGGCTACACCTTC CAWSVGRGHLYGYTF
TRBJ2-5 TRBD1 TRBV11-2 few TGTGCCAGCAGCCGAAGGGCAGGGGGCGAAGAGACCCAGTACTTC CASSRRAGGEETQYF
TRBJ1-2 NA TRBV4-1 many TGCGCCAGCAGCCAAGAAAGCAGGGGTATACGAGGCTACACCTTC CASSQESRGIRGYTF
TRBJ2-5 NA TRBV4-1 many TGCGCCAGCAGCCAATCGACAGGATCCCAAGAGACCCAGTACTTC CASSQSTGSQETQYF
TRBJ1-2 NA TRBV28 many TGTGCCAGCACCCCCTTCGACGGCTACTATGGCTACACCTTC CASTPFDGYYGYTF
TRBJ2-5 TRBD2 TRBV12-3/TRBV12-4 many TGTGCCAGCAGAATGGGACTAGCGGAGAAAGAGACCCAGTACTTC CASRMGLAEKETQYF
TRBJ2-7 NA TRBV5-1 many TGCGCCAGCAGCCAGGACAGAACCTCCTACGAGCAGTACTTC CASSQDRTSYEQYF
TRBJ2-5 TRBD2 TRBV20-1 many TGCAGTGTTCCGACTAGCTCCGGCAGGGAGACCCAGTACTTC CSVPTSSGRETQYF
TRBJ1-1 NA TRBV29-1 many TGCAGCGTTCCTCGCGCAGGGATAGGGGCTTTCTTT CSVPRAGIGAFF
TRBJ2-6 NA TRBV6-2/TRBV6-3 NA TGTGCCAGCAGTTTCTGGGGGTACGGGGCCAACGTCCTGACTTTC CASSFWGYGANVLTF
TRBJ1-5 NA TRBV6-1 many TGTGCCAGCACCAGGGAAGTAGGGAATGGCAATCAGCCCCAGCATTTT CASTREVGNGNQPQHF
TRBJ1-2 TRBD1 TRBV30 NA TGTGCCTACCGACAGGGCGCTAACTATGGCTACACCTTC CAYRQGANYGYTF
TRBJ1-1 NA TRBV3-1 NA TGTGCCAGCAGCCAAGCGAAGTTTTACGCTGAAGCTTTCTTT CASSQAKFYAEAFF
TRBJ2-5 TRBD2 TRBV10-1 many TGCGCCAGCAGTGAGGGGACTAGCGGCTTAGGGATGGAGACCCAGTACTTC CASSEGTSGLGMETQYF
TRBJ1-2 NA TRBV11-3 many TGTGCCAGCAGCTTAGGACAGCTCTGGGGCTACACCTTC CASSLGQLWGYTF
TRBJ1-2 NA TRBV6-5 many TGTGCCAGCAGTTACTCGAGCGGGCTGGGCTACACCTTC CASSYSSGLGYTF
TRBJ1-2 TRBD1 TRBV11-2 many TGTGCCAGCAGCACATACCGGGACAGGGATGGCTACACCTTC CASSTYRDRDGYTF
TRBJ2-7 TRBD2 TRBV6-5 many TGTGCCAGCAGTTTTAGCGGGAGCTCCTACGAGCAGTACTTC CASSFSGSSYEQYF